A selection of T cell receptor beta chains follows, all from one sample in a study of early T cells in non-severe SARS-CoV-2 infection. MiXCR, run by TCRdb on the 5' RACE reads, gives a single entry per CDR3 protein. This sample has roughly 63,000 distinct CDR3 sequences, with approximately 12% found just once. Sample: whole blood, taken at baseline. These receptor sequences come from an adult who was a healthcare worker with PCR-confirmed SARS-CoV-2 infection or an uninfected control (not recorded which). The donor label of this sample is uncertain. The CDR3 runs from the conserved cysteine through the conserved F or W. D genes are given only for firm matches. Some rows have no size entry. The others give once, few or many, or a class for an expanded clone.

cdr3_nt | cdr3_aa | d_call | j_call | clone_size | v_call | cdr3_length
TGTGCCAGTAGTATACCACGAATAGATGGCTACACCTTC | CASSIPRIDGYTF | NA | TRBJ1-2 | few | TRBV19 | 13
TGTGCCAGCAGCCAAGAAGTAGCTTCCTACAATGAGCAGTTCTTC | CASSQEVASYNEQFF | NA | TRBJ2-1 | NA | TRBV4-2 | 15
TGTGCCAGCATCCACCGGGGGCCAGATCCGAAAGAGACCCAGTACTTC | CASIHRGPDPKETQYF | NA | TRBJ2-5 | NA | TRBV12-3/TRBV12-4 | 16
TGTGCCAGTTCAGGATACAACTATGGCTACACCTTC | CASSGYNYGYTF | NA | TRBJ1-2 | few | TRBV19 | 12
TGTGCCAGCAGCCTTGGACGGACCCAAGAGACCCAGTACTTC | CASSLGRTQETQYF | NA | TRBJ2-5 | few | TRBV12-3/TRBV12-4 | 14
TGTGCCATCAGTGAAGCGGGGGCCCTAGATACGCAGTATTTT | CAISEAGALDTQYF | TRBD2 | TRBJ2-3 | NA | TRBV10-3 | 14
TGTGCCAGCAGTATCGGACTAGCTGCAGAGACCCAGTACTTC | CASSIGLAAETQYF | TRBD2 | TRBJ2-5 | many | TRBV12-3/TRBV12-4 | 14
TGCGCCAGCAGCTCAGAATTCAGGACAGGGGGCCCACAGGATGGCTACACCTTC | CASSSEFRTGGPQDGYTF | TRBD1 | TRBJ1-2 | NA | TRBV5-1 | 18
TGTGCCACTACCAAGGTGGGGACAGGGCATGAAAAACTGTTTTTT | CATTKVGTGHEKLFF | TRBD1 | TRBJ1-4 | NA | TRBV5-4 | 15
TGTGCCAGCAGCCAAGATCGTCTAGCGGGGGACTACAATGAGCAGTTCTTC | CASSQDRLAGDYNEQFF | TRBD2 | TRBJ2-1 | many | TRBV4-2 | 17
TGCGCCAGCAGCTCCGGAACTAACTATGGCTACACCTTC | CASSSGTNYGYTF | NA | TRBJ1-2 | many | TRBV5-1 | 13
TGCGCCAGCAGCCATGACCCGGGAGGGAATGAAAAACTGTTTTTT | CASSHDPGGNEKLFF | NA | TRBJ1-4 | many | TRBV4-3 | 15
TGTGCCAGCAGTGGGGACAGTAACTATGGCTACACCTTC | CASSGDSNYGYTF | TRBD1 | TRBJ1-2 | few | TRBV2 | 13
TGTGCCAGCAGCCCCTACCGGGACAGGGGGCGACCAGAGACCCAGTACTTC | CASSPYRDRGRPETQYF | TRBD1 | TRBJ2-5 | many | TRBV7-8 | 17
TGTGCCAGCAGTTTTCGGGCAGCTTATAATTCACCCCTCCACTTT | CASSFRAAYNSPLHF | NA | TRBJ1-6 | once | TRBV12-3/TRBV12-4 | 15
TGTGCCAGCAGCTTAGTTTCCGGATTCACCGGGGAGCTGTTTTTT | CASSLVSGFTGELFF | NA | TRBJ2-2 | few | TRBV7-2 | 15
TGCAGTGCTAGAGTTAAGATGAACACTGAAGCTTTCTTT | CSARVKMNTEAFF | NA | TRBJ1-1 | few | TRBV20-1 | 13
TGTGCCACCAGCAGAGATCCGGCAGGGAATTTCGAAGCTTTCTTT | CATSRDPAGNFEAFF | NA | TRBJ1-1 | few | TRBV15 | 15
TGTGCCAGCAGTGATCGACAGGGGGGGGTTTTT | CASSDRQGGVF | TRBD1 | TRBJ2-2 | many | TRBV25-1 | 11
TGCGCCAGCAGCTTGCCCCTCGGGACAGGGGGGGAGACCCAGTACTTC | CASSLPLGTGGETQYF | TRBD1 | TRBJ2-5 | few | TRBV5-1 | 16
TGTGCCAGCAGTTTAGACGGGGCAGGCTATGGCTACACCTTC | CASSLDGAGYGYTF | NA | TRBJ1-2 | many | TRBV27 | 14
TGCGCCAGCAGCCAATCCAAACTCTACCCCGGCCTAGCCAAAAACATTCAGTACTTC | CASSQSKLYPGLAKNIQYF | NA | TRBJ2-4 | NA | TRBV4-1 | 19
TGTGCCAGCAGCCGGGGGGCCCTAAGCTCCTACAATGAGCAGTTCTTC | CASSRGALSSYNEQFF | NA | TRBJ2-1 | NA | TRBV5-5 | 16
TGCAGTGCTAGAGACTCCCAACGGTCGGCCAAAAACATTCAGTACTTC | CSARDSQRSAKNIQYF | NA | TRBJ2-4 | many | TRBV20-1 | 16
TGTGCCAGCAGCTCCTCGTTCCGGGATCGCACAGATACGCAGTATTTT | CASSSSFRDRTDTQYF | NA | TRBJ2-3 | NA | TRBV28 | 16
TGTGCCAGCAGTTACTCCGGGACAGCGAACACTGAAGCTTTCTTT | CASSYSGTANTEAFF | TRBD1 | TRBJ1-1 | few | TRBV6-5 | 15
TGTGCCAGCACGCGTGGTATGGATCGGGAGAACTATGGCTACACCTTC | CASTRGMDRENYGYTF | NA | TRBJ1-2 | few | TRBV19 | 16
TGTGCCAGCAGTTTGAGCGACAGGGGTAATGAGCAGTTCTTC | CASSLSDRGNEQFF | TRBD1 | TRBJ2-1 | few | TRBV12-3/TRBV12-4 | 14
TGTGCCAGCAGCTCGCAACCTAGCGGCTCCTACAATGAGCAGTTCTTC | CASSSQPSGSYNEQFF | TRBD2 | TRBJ2-1 | many | TRBV7-6 | 16
TGTGCCAGCAGCCAACGTACAGGGGGTAATGAAAAACTGTTTTTT | CASSQRTGGNEKLFF | TRBD1 | TRBJ1-4 | many | TRBV3-1 | 15
TGTGCCACCCAAAATAGACAGGGGAGGACAGATACGCAGTATTTT | CATQNRQGRTDTQYF | TRBD1 | TRBJ2-3 | few | TRBV6-1 | 15
TGTGCCAGCAGCGTTAGACAGGGGAGCGGGGAGCTGTTTTTT | CASSVRQGSGELFF | TRBD1 | TRBJ2-2 | many | TRBV7-6 | 14
TGTGCCAGCAGCTCCACAGGGCTTGCTTCACCCCTCCACTTT | CASSSTGLASPLHF | NA | TRBJ1-6 | few | TRBV5-4 | 14
TGCAGTGCTAAACGGACGGGGAACACCGGGGAGCTGTTTTTT | CSAKRTGNTGELFF | NA | TRBJ2-2 | few | TRBV20-1 | 14
TGTGCCAGCACAGAAATGGGGAATGAAAAACTGTTTTTT | CASTEMGNEKLFF | NA | TRBJ1-4 | few | TRBV5-5 | 13
TGCGCCAGCAGCTTGGATATCAACACTGAAGCTTTCTTT | CASSLDINTEAFF | NA | TRBJ1-1 | NA | TRBV5-1 | 13
TGCGCCAGCAGCCCCTTGCCTGGGACTAGCGGAAACAATGAGCAGTTCTTC | CASSPLPGTSGNNEQFF | TRBD2 | TRBJ2-1 | many | TRBV5-1 | 17
TGTGCCAGCAGTGAGTCGGGGGGCCGGGCAGATACGCAGTATTTT | CASSESGGRADTQYF | NA | TRBJ2-3 | NA | TRBV6-4 | 15
TGTGCCAGCAGCTTAGCCAGGGGGCGAAATTCACCCCTCCACTTT | CASSLARGRNSPLHF | TRBD1 | TRBJ1-6 | many | TRBV7-2 | 15
TGCAGTGCTAGAGATCGGGGGTCGAACACTGAAGCTTTCTTT | CSARDRGSNTEAFF | NA | TRBJ1-1 | NA | TRBV20-1 | 14
TGTGCCAGCAGCGCGATTGACAGGCTGAACACTGAAGCTTTCTTT | CASSAIDRLNTEAFF | NA | TRBJ1-1 | NA | TRBV9 | 15
TGTGCCAGCAGCTTAGCAGGTGGACTGAGCTCCTACAATGAGCAGTTCTTC | CASSLAGGLSSYNEQFF | NA | TRBJ2-1 | many | TRBV7-6 | 17
TGTGCCTGGACCCAGGACAGGGTTAGAAACACCATATATTTT | CAWTQDRVRNTIYF | TRBD1 | TRBJ1-3 | NA | TRBV30 | 14
TGTGCCAGCAACGGCTATGGCTACACCTTC | CASNGYGYTF | NA | TRBJ1-2 | NA | TRBV2 | 10
TGTGCCAGCACCGAAGGACAGTCGGGCACTGAAGCTTTCTTT | CASTEGQSGTEAFF | NA | TRBJ1-1 | many | TRBV7-6 | 14
TGTGCCAGCAGCTTATACACTGACACTGAAGCTTTCTTT | CASSLYTDTEAFF | NA | TRBJ1-1 | few | TRBV7-3 | 13
TGTGCCAGCAGTTTCCTAGCTGGGGGAAGGGGCACTGAAGCTTTCTTT | CASSFLAGGRGTEAFF | NA | TRBJ1-1 | NA | TRBV12-3/TRBV12-4 | 16
TGTGCCAGCAGCCACAGGGGTATTAACTATGGCTACACCTTC | CASSHRGINYGYTF | NA | TRBJ1-2 | NA | TRBV3-1 | 14
TGCGCCAGCAAGGTCCCCGGGGATTCACCCCTCCACTTT | CASKVPGDSPLHF | NA | TRBJ1-6 | NA | TRBV10-2 | 13
TGCGCCAGCAGCCATCCGGGACAGGGGAGTACTGAAGCTTTCTTT | CASSHPGQGSTEAFF | TRBD1 | TRBJ1-1 | few | TRBV4-1 | 15
TGTGCCAGCAGCAGGCGGCCTAACAATGAGCAGTTCTTC | CASSRRPNNEQFF | NA | TRBJ2-1 | few | TRBV2 | 13
TGTGCCAGCAGCCTCCAGTCAAGCGGGGCCTACAATGAGCAGTTCTTC | CASSLQSSGAYNEQFF | TRBD2 | TRBJ2-1 | few | TRBV7-3 | 16
TGTGCCAGCAGTTTGAGGCAAAAGGATTCACCCCTCCACTTT | CASSLRQKDSPLHF | NA | TRBJ1-6 | few | TRBV12-3/TRBV12-4 | 14
TGTGCCACCAGCAGAGATTATAGCGGGGGGGCCTCGAACACCGGGGAGCTGTTTTTT | CATSRDYSGGASNTGELFF | TRBD2 | TRBJ2-2 | few | TRBV15 | 19